Listed below are T cell receptor beta chains from one sample, sequenced in a study of blood T cell repertoires in COVID-19. The method was immunoSEQ multiplex PCR; TCRdb's version includes in-frame clones alone and lacks a portion of them. The table lists around 180,000 clones, approximately 79% of them singletons, with about 3% in the top ten. Material: peripheral blood. These receptors originate from a woman aged 80 or over with acute or convalescent COVID-19. CDR3s include the opening cysteine and the closing phenylalanine or tryptophan. The D gene is left open where the match is weak. Not all rows give a size; the values are once, few, many and, for expanded clones, a class.

CDR3 protein: CASRLAGIPSYEQYF
CDR3 DNA: TGCGCCAGCAGACTAGCGGGCATACCCTCCTACGAGCAGTACTTC
clone size: -
J gene: TRBJ2-7
V gene: TRBV4-1
D gene: TRBD2

CDR3 protein: CATSRDTRYYNEQFF
CDR3 DNA: TGTGCCACCAGCAGAGATACGAGATACTACAATGAGCAGTTCTTC
clone size: few
J gene: TRBJ2-1
V gene: TRBV15
D gene: -

CDR3 protein: CATQPSGSGEQYF
CDR3 DNA: TGTGCCACCCAACCTAGCGGGAGTGGCGAGCAGTACTTC
clone size: -
J gene: TRBJ2-7
V gene: TRBV7-8
D gene: TRBD2

CDR3 protein: CASSVGLAGFGEQFF
CDR3 DNA: TGTGCCAGCAGCGTAGGTCTAGCGGGATTCGGTGAGCAGTTCTTC
clone size: -
J gene: TRBJ2-1
V gene: TRBV9
D gene: TRBD2

CDR3 protein: CASSDRDRVRSNYGYTF
CDR3 DNA: TGTGCCAGCAGTGATCGGGACAGGGTAAGGAGTAACTATGGCTACACCTTC
clone size: -
J gene: TRBJ1-2
V gene: TRBV6-4
D gene: TRBD1

CDR3 protein: CASSPRALREAFF
CDR3 DNA: TGTGCCAGCAGCCCCCGGGCCCTCCGGGAGGCGTTCTTC
clone size: -
J gene: TRBJ2-1
V gene: TRBV25-1
D gene: TRBD2

CDR3 protein: CASSNSGGNNVLTF
CDR3 DNA: TGTGCCAGCAGTAATTCGGGAGGGAACAACGTCCTGACTTTC
clone size: -
J gene: TRBJ2-6
V gene: TRBV27
D gene: TRBD2

CDR3 protein: CASSQGTGGIQFF
CDR3 DNA: TGTGCCAGCAGCCAAGGAACAGGGGGTATTCAGTTCTTC
clone size: -
J gene: TRBJ2-1
V gene: TRBV14
D gene: TRBD1

CDR3 protein: CASSLAGHSYEQYF
CDR3 DNA: TGTGCCAGCAGCTTAGCGGGACATAGCTACGAGCAGTACTTC
clone size: -
J gene: TRBJ2-7
V gene: TRBV7-2
D gene: -

CDR3 protein: CAWSVMTGGYTGELFF
CDR3 DNA: TGTGCCTGGAGTGTAATGACAGGGGGTTACACCGGGGAGCTGTTTTTT
clone size: -
J gene: TRBJ2-2
V gene: TRBV30
D gene: TRBD1